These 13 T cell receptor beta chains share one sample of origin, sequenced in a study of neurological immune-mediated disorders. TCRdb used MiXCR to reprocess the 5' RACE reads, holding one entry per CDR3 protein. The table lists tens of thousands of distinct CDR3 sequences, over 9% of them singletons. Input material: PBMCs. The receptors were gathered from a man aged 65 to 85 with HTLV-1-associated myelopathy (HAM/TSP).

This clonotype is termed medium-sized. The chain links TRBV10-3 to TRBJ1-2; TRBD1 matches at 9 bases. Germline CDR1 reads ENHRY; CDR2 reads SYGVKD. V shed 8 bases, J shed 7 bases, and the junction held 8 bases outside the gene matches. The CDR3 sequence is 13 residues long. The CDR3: CAIDSTGGSGYTF. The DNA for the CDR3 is TGTGCCATCGATAGTACAGGGGGCAGTGGCTACACCTTC.

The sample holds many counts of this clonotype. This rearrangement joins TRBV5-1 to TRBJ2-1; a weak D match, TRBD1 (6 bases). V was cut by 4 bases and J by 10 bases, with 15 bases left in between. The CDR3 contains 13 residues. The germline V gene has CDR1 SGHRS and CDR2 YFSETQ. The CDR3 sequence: CASSVGALSEQFF. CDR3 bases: TGCGCCAGCAGCGTGGGGGCTTTATCCGAGCAGTTCTTC.

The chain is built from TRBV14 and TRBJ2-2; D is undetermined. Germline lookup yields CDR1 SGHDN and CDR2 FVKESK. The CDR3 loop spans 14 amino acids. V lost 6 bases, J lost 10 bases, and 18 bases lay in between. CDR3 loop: CASSEIAYSAELFF. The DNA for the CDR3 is TGTGCCAGCAGTGAAATAGCTTACTCCGCGGAGCTGTTTTTT.

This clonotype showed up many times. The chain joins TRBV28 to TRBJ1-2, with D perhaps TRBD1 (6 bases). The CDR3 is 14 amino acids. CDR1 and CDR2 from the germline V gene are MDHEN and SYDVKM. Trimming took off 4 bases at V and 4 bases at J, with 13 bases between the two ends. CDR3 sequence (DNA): TGTGCCAGCAGTTCCCCCGACAGGCCCTATGGCTACACCTTC. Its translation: CASSSPDRPYGYTF.

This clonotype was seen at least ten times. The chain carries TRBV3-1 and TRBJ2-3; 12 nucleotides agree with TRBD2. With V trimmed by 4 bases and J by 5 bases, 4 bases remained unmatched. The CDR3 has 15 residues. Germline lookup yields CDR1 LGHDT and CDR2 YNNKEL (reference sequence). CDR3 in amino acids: CASSPQGLAGDTQYF. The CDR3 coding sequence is TGTGCCAGCAGCCCCCAGGGACTAGCGGGAGATACGCAGTATTTT.

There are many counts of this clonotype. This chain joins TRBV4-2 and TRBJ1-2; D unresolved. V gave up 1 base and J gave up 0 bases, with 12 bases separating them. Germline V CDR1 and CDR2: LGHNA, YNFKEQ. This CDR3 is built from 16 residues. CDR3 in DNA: TGTGCCAGCAGCCAAGGACCAGGCCGAGCTAACTATGGCTACACCTTC. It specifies CASSQGPGRANYGYTF.

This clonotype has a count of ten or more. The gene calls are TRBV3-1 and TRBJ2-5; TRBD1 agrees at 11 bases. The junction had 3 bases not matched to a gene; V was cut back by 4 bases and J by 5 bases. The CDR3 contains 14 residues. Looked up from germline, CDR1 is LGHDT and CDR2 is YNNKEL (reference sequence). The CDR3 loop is CASSPDRGLETQYF. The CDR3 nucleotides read TGTGCCAGCAGCCCGGACAGGGGGCTTGAGACCCAGTACTTC.

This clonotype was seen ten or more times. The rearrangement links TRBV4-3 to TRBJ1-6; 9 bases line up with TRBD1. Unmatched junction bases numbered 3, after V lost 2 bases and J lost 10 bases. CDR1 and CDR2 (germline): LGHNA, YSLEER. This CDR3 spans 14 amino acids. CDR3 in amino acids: CASSQHRGQSPLHF. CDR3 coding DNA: TGCGCCAGCAGCCAACACAGGGGGCAATCACCCCTCCACTTT.

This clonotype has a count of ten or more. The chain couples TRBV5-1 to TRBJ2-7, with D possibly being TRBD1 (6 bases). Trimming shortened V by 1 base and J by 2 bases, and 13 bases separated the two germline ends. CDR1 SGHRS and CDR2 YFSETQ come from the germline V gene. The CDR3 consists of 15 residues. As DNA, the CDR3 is TGCGCCAGCAGCTTGTGGTCAGGGGCTACCTACGAGCAGTACTTC. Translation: CASSLWSGATYEQYF.

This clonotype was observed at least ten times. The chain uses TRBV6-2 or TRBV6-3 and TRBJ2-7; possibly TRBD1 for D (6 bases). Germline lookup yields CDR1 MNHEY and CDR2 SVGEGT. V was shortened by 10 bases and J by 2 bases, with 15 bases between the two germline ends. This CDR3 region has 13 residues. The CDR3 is CATTDSSPYEQYF. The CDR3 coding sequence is TGTGCCACCACGGACAGCTCACCCTACGAGCAGTACTTC.

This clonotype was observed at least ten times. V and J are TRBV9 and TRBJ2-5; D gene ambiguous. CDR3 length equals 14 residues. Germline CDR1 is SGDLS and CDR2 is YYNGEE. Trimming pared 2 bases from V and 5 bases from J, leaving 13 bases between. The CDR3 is CASSVAPRYETQYF. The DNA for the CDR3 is TGTGCCAGCAGCGTGGCCCCGCGCTATGAGACCCAGTACTTC.

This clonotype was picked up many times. CDR3: CASSLAVSQPQHF. DNA for the CDR3: TGTGCCAGCAGCTTAGCCGTAAGTCAGCCCCAGCATTTT. This chain links TRBV11-2 with TRBJ1-5; no reliable D call. The CDR3 spans 13 residues. V lost 1 base to trimming and J lost 6 bases, with 7 bases between them. Germline values: CDR1 SGHAT, CDR2 FQNNGV.

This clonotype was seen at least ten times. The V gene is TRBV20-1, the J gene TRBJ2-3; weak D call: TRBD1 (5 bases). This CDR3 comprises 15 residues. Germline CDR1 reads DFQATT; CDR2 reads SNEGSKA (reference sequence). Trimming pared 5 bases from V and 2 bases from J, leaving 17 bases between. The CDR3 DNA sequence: TGCAGTGCTCTCTTGGGGCGCCCTACCACAGATACGCAGTATTTT. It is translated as CSALLGRPTTDTQYF.